This T cell receptor beta chain was documented in a study of blood T cell repertoires in COVID-19. In the study's own analysis: It was from reference gene primer amplification that nucleated cell counts were estimated. Sequenced by immunoSEQ multiplex PCR; TCRdb stores in-frame clones only, minus some. V and J calls and clone size come straight from that table; D and trimming were deduced from the DNA. Of roughly 320,000 clones in the sample, 80% to 90% were seen once. CDR1 MGHDK and CDR2 SYGVNS come from the germline V gene. CDR3 size: 15 residues. Trimming pared 0 bases from V and 7 bases from J, leaving 15 bases between.

This clonotype was sampled from a man aged 25 to 40 who had recovered from COVID-19. The sample was PBMCs or T cells enriched from blood (not recorded which). The V call is TRBV25-1, the J call TRBJ1-1; the D gene is possibly TRBD1 (5 bases). The CDR3 DNA is TGTGCCAGCAGTGAATATGGGGCGATAAGAGGTGAAGCTTTCTTT. The encoded protein is CASSEYGAIRGEAFF.